The source of this T cell receptor beta chain is a study of early T cells in non-severe SARS-CoV-2 infection. TCRdb ran MiXCR on the 5' RACE reads and lists one entry per CDR3 protein. The profile shows about 43,000 distinct CDR3 sequences, roughly a tenth of them singletons. Overall study results and limits: Database matching using VDJdb favored anti-spike CD8 responses, with private and CD4 specificities left missing.

This clonotype was seen a handful of times. Its matching antigen is unknown. CDR1 SQVTM and CDR2 ANQGSEA come from the germline V gene. CDR3 length equals 15 residues. The V end was cut by 3 bases, the J end by 0 bases, with 12 bases between. Sequenced sample: whole blood. This rearrangement joins TRBV29-1 to TRBJ2-1; D not resolved. The receptor was derived from an adult who was a healthcare worker with PCR-confirmed SARS-CoV-2 infection or an uninfected control (not recorded which). The CDR3 region has the DNA TGCAGCGTTGACGGCGGCGCAAGCTCCTACAATGAGCAGTTCTTC. This translates into CSVDGGASSYNEQFF.